This paragraph reports one T cell receptor beta chain. Its antigen is currently unknown. The entry originates in a study of beta chain features in type 1 diabetes. One heparinised blood draw, averaging roughly 120 mL, came from each donor. Overall study results and limits: There was a possibility that cDNA sequencing over-represented cells with high TCR expression.

Germline CDR1 MNHEY, CDR2 SMNVEV (reference sequence). The V and J ends lost 6 bases and 5 bases respectively, with 20 bases between them. The CDR3 runs to 17 residues. All of the isolated RNA was reverse transcribed, so expressed TCRB transcripts were sequenced. TCRdb's copy holds only in-frame clones and misses some; the assay was immunoSEQ multiplex PCR. This table has 350,000 to 450,000 clones, over 11% appearing once. The rearrangement joins TRBV27 to TRBJ1-6; unclear D gene. The specimen sequenced was naive CD4+ T cells from blood. This sequence was found in a man between 25 and 39 years old in good health. The CDR3 is CASSDIPGALNNSPLHF. The CDR3 nucleotides are TGTGCCAGCAGCGACATACCGGGCGCACTTAATAATTCACCCCTCCACTTT.